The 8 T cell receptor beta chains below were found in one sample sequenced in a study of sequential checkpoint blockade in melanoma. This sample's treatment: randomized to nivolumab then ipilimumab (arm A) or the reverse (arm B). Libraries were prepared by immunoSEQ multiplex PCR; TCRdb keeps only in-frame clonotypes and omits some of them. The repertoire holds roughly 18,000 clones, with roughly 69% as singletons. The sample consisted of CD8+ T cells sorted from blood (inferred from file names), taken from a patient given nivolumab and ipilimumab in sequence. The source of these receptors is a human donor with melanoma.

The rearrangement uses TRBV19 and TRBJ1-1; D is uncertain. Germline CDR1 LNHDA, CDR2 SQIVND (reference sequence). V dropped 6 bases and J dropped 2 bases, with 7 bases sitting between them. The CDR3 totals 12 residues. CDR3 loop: CASRAGNTEAFF. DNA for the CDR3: TGTGCCAGTAGGGCGGGTAACACTGAAGCTTTCTTT.

The CDR3 loop reads CASSEAPGMNTEAFF. For the CDR3, the DNA is TGTGCCAGCAGTGAAGCCCCAGGGATGAACACTGAAGCTTTCTTT. The rearrangement links TRBV6-1 to TRBJ1-1; D is possibly TRBD1 (5 bases). The V gene's germline CDR1 is MNHNS and CDR2 SASEGT. V was clipped by 0 bases and J by 0 bases, with 8 bases between them. The CDR3 has 15 residues.

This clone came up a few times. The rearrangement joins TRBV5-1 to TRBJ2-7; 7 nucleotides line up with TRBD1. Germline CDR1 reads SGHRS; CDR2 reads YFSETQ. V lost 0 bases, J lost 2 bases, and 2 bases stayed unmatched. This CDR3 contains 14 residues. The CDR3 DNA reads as TGCGCCAGCAGCTTGGAGGGGGCTCCCTACGAGCAGTACTTC. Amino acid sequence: CASSLEGAPYEQYF. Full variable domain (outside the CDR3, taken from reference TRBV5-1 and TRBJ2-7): KAGVTQTPRYLIKTRGQQVTLSCSPISGHRSVSWYQQTPGQGLQFLFEYFSETQRNKGNFPGRFSGRQFSNSRSEMNVSTLELGDSALYLCASSLEGAPYEQYFGPGTRLTVT.

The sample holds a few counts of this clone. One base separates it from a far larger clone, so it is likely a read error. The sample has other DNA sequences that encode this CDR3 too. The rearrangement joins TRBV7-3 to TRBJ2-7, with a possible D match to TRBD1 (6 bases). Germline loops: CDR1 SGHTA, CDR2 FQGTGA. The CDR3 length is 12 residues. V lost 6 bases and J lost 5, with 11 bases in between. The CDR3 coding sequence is TGTGCCAGCAGTGACGGGACACACGAGCAGTACTTC. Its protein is CASSDGTHEQYF. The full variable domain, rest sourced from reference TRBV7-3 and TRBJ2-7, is GAGVSQTPSNKVTEKGKYVELRCDPISGHTALYWYRQSLGQGPEFLIYFQGTGAADDSGLPNDRFFAVRPEGSVSTLKIQRTERGDSAVYLCASSDGTHEQYFGPGTRLTVT.

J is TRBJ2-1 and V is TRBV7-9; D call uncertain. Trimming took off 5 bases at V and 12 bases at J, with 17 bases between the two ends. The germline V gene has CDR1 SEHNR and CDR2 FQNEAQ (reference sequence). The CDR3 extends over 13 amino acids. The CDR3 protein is CASSPISSFGQFF. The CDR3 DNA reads TGTGCCAGCAGCCCTATCTCAAGTTTTGGGCAGTTCTTC.

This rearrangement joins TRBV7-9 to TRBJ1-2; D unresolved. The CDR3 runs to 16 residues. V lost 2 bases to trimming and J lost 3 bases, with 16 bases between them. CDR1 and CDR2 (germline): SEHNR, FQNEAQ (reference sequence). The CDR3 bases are TGTGCCAGCAGCTTAAGGCGGGGTGAGTCTGACTATGGCTACACCTTC. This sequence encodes CASSLRRGESDYGYTF.

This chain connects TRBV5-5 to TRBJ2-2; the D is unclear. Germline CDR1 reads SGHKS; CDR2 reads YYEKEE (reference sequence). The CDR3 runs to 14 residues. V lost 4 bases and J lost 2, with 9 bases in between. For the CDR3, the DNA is TGTGCCAGCAGCCCTGGGCCAAACACCGGGGAGCTGTTTTTT. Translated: CASSPGPNTGELFF.

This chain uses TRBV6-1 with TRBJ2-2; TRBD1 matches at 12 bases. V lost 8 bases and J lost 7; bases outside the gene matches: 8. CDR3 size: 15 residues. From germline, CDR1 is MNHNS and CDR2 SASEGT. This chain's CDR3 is CASPGTGGDSGELFF. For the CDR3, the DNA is TGTGCCAGCCCTGGGACAGGGGGCGATAGCGGGGAGCTGTTTTTT.